This T cell receptor (beta chain) appears in the sequencing data of a study of identical twins. This clonotype was seen a few times. A universal primer site was incorporated via template switching, and the cDNA contained unique molecular identifiers. MiXCR, run by TCRdb on the 5' RACE reads, gives a single entry per CDR3 protein. Of 1.5 million to 2 million distinct CDR3 sequences listed, 32% are singletons. All donors were healthy Caucasians. Germline V gives CDR1 SGHDN, CDR2 FVKESK. The junction had 3 bases not matched to a gene; V was cut back by 3 bases and J by 2 bases. This CDR3 contains 14 residues.

The source is a newborn girl in good health. The chain is built from TRBV14 and TRBJ2-7; 8 bases fit TRBD2. The sample comprised cord blood. The DNA of the CDR3 is TGTGCCAGCAGCCAGGGGACTAGAACCTACGAGCAGTACTTC. This codes for CASSQGTRTYEQYF. Drawing the rest from reference TRBV14 and TRBJ2-7, the complete variable domain is EAGVTQFPSHSVIEKGQTVTLRCDPISGHDNLYWYRRVMGKEIKFLLHFVKESKQDESGMPNNRFLAERTGGTYSTLKVQPAELEDSGVYFCASSQGTRTYEQYFGPGTRLTVT.